This T cell receptor (beta chain) was sequenced in a study of T cells in Graves' hyperthyroidism and ophthalmopathy. Absent ophthalmopathy progression within 18 months defined stable Graves' hyperthyroidism. Patients were aged 18 to 65, had disease duration under 2 months, and had newly diagnosed hyperthyroidism. Lactation, pregnancy, other autoimmune disease or uncontrolled infection led to exclusion of patients. On this clonotype itself: Its antigen is not known.

Study-wide results and caveats: Researchers found most expanded thyroid clonotypes above 0.001 in blood as well.

TCR beta CDR3 regions were amplified from RNA transcripts. HTBI primers drove first-round RT-PCR of the TCR CDR3. TCRdb reprocessed the multiplex PCR reads with MiXCR, giving one entry per CDR3 protein. The data hold hundreds of thousands of distinct CDR3 sequences, with roughly 14% observed a single time. V gave up 4 bases and J gave up 4 bases, with 16 bases separating them. Germline V gene data show CDR1 as SQVTM and CDR2 as ANQGSEA. This CDR3 has 14 amino acids. The chain joins TRBV29-1 to TRBJ2-5; D remains ambiguous. This receptor was identified in a young woman with Graves' hyperthyroidism. The sample was blood. The CDR3 sequence is CSVVVGPIGETQYF. The CDR3 DNA follows: TGCAGCGTTGTTGTGGGCCCTATTGGAGAGACCCAGTACTTC. Complete variable domain (other parts from reference TRBV29-1 and TRBJ2-5): SAVISQKPSRDICQRGTSLTIQCQVDSQVTMMFWYRQQPGQSLTLIATANQGSEATYESGFVIDKFPISRPNLTFSTLTVSNMSPEDSSIYLCSVVVGPIGETQYFGPGTRLLVL.